The entry below describes one T cell receptor (beta chain). Its antigen is not identified. A read error is possible here, since a much larger clone lies one base away. These data come from a study of T cells in Graves' hyperthyroidism and ophthalmopathy. This CDR3 is 15 amino acids long. Germline V CDR1 and CDR2: SEHNR, FQNEAQ (reference sequence). The study, taken as a whole, reports: Blood also contained most expanded thyroid clonotypes above 0.001.

Not enrolled were patients with uncontrolled infection, other autoimmune disease, pregnancy or lactation. Source material for PBMCs was 9 to 10 ml fresh peripheral blood. Researchers amplified the TCR beta CDR3 regions from RNA transcripts. HTBI primers were employed in a first-round RT-PCR of the TCR CDR3. One entry per CDR3 protein results from TCRdb running MiXCR on the multiplex PCR reads. The table lists 490,000 or so distinct CDR3 sequences, about 20% of them singletons. The sequence was collected from a woman in her 70s with Graves' ophthalmopathy. Sequencing used blood. The chain uses TRBV7-9 and TRBJ2-2, with 11 bases identical to TRBD2. CDR3 protein: CASRFGTSGAGELLF. The CDR3, as DNA: TGTGCCAGCAGATTCGGGACTAGCGGAGCCGGGGAGCTGCTTTTT.